Shown below are 18 T cell receptor beta chains from a single sample sequenced in a study of cytotoxic CD8 clonotypes in ibrutinib-treated CLL. Sequencing used immunoSEQ multiplex PCR; TCRdb keeps in-frame clones, though not all of them. The repertoire includes 14,000 or so clones, 64% of them detected once, and 40% sits in the top ten. The sequencing used PBMCs, collected before ibrutinib treatment. These receptors were taken from a human donor with chronic lymphocytic leukemia.

V is TRBV6-5 and J is TRBJ2-3, with D perhaps TRBD1 (5 bases). V was trimmed by 5 bases and J by 2 bases, leaving 14 bases between them. Germline CDR1 MNHEY, CDR2 SVGAGI. The CDR3 is 15 residues long. The CDR3 region is CASSQDGQATDTQYF. For the CDR3, the DNA is TGTGCCAGCAGTCAGGACGGACAAGCCACAGATACGCAGTATTTT.

Only a few counts were recorded for this clone. V usage is TRBV18 and J usage is TRBJ1-3; no firm D call. V was trimmed by 1 base and J by 4 bases, leaving 11 bases between them. From germline, CDR1 is KGHSH and CDR2 LQKENI. The CDR3 contains 15 residues. The CDR3 DNA sequence: TGTGCCAGCTCACCACAGGGCGGATTGGGAAACACCATATATTTT. Protein: CASSPQGGLGNTIYF. Variable domain in full (rest from reference TRBV18 and TRBJ1-3): NAGVMQNPRHLVRRRGQEARLRCSPMKGHSHVYWYRQLPEEGLKFMVYLQKENIIDESGMPKERFSAEFPKEGPSILRIQQVVRGDSAAYFCASSPQGGLGNTIYFGEGSWLTVV.

The chain uses TRBV19 and TRBJ1-1; D may be TRBD1 (5 bases). The CDR3 consists of 15 residues. Germline CDR1 reads LNHDA; CDR2 reads SQIVND (reference sequence). Trimming left V 3 bases short and J 5 bases short, with 16 bases between. CDR3 in amino acids: CASSMLVAGLTEAFF. Here the CDR3 DNA reads TGTGCCAGTAGTATGTTAGTTGCAGGGTTGACTGAAGCTTTCTTT.

CDR3 DNA: TGTGCCAGCTCACCGGTACAGGCGCTCAATCAGCCCCAGCATTTT. It is translated as CASSPVQALNQPQHF. The rearrangement joins TRBV18 to TRBJ1-5; D may be TRBD1 (5 bases). Per the germline V gene, CDR1 is KGHSH and CDR2 is LQKENI. This CDR3 comprises 15 residues. Trimming removed 3 bases from V and 3 bases from J, with 12 bases in between.

The V and J genes are TRBV19 and TRBJ2-7; 10 nucleotides align to TRBD2. The CDR3 length is 15 residues. V lost 5 bases and J lost 2; bases outside the gene matches: 6. Germline-derived CDR1 and CDR2 are LNHDA and SQIVND (reference sequence). CDR3 loop: CASSPLAGVAYEQYF. The CDR3, as DNA: TGTGCCAGTAGTCCCCTAGCGGGGGTTGCCTACGAGCAGTACTTC. Full variable domain (outside the CDR3, taken from reference TRBV19 and TRBJ2-7): DGGITQSPKYLFRKEGQNVTLSCEQNLNHDAMYWYRQDPGQGLRLIYYSQIVNDFQKGDIAEGYSVSREKKESFPLTVTSAQKNPTAFYLCASSPLAGVAYEQYFGPGTRLTVT.

The chain has TRBV6-1 and TRBJ1-1; D is uncertain. Germline CDR1 MNHNS, CDR2 SASEGT. The CDR3 has 14 amino acids. Trimming took 1 base from V and 1 from J, leaving 7 bases between them. The DNA for the CDR3 is TGTGCCAGCAGTGAAGGGCCAAGGAACACTGAAGCTTTCTTT. This sequence encodes CASSEGPRNTEAFF.

The chain has TRBV29-1 and TRBJ1-3; 7 bases agree with TRBD1. The germline CDR1 and CDR2 sequences are SQVTM and ANQGSEA. The V segment lost 6 bases and the J segment 0 bases; nucleotides outside the gene matches: 5. The CDR3 has 14 residues. The CDR3 DNA is TGCAGCGTCCGGGGGACAGACTCTGGAAACACCATATATTTT. Residues: CSVRGTDSGNTIYF.

This clone was seen only once. This rearrangement joins TRBV5-4 to TRBJ2-7; 9 bases are shared with TRBD1. The CDR3 loop spans 15 amino acids. CDR1 SGHNT and CDR2 YYREEE come from the germline V gene (reference sequence). V lost 4 bases and J lost 1; bases outside the gene matches: 6. In nucleotides, the CDR3 is TGTGCCAGCAGCACGATGGACAGGGGATCCTACGAGCAGTACTTC. Translating gives CASSTMDRGSYEQYF. Drawing the rest from reference TRBV5-4 and TRBJ2-7, the complete variable domain is ETGVTQSPTHLIKTRGQQVTLRCSSQSGHNTVSWYQQALGQGPQFIFQYYREEENGRGNFPPRFSGLQFPNYSSELNVNALELDDSALYLCASSTMDRGSYEQYFGPGTRLTVT.

CDR3 in amino acids: CASSLGWGTVSNEQFF. CDR3 in DNA: TGTGCCAGCAGCTTGGGGTGGGGGACAGTGAGCAATGAGCAGTTCTTC. The chain uses TRBV5-4 and TRBJ2-1; 7 bases are shared with TRBD1. This CDR3 region has 16 residues. Germline loops: CDR1 SGHNT, CDR2 YYREEE (reference sequence). The trim removed 0 bases at V and 6 bases at J, leaving 9 bases unmatched.

This clone was seen just once. V gene TRBV27 combines with J gene TRBJ2-1, with D perhaps TRBD2 (5 bases). This CDR3 has 13 residues. The V gene's germline CDR1 is MNHEY and CDR2 SMNVEV (reference sequence). V dropped 8 bases and J dropped 7 bases, with 15 bases sitting between them. The CDR3: CASRPASGNEQFF. CDR3 coding DNA: TGTGCCAGCCGTCCCGCGTCGGGGAATGAGCAGTTCTTC.

In this sample, this clone is medium-sized (0.01 to 0.1%). The chain employs TRBV27 and TRBJ1-5, with D unclear. The CDR3 contains 15 residues. Trimming cost V 5 bases and J 0 bases, with 11 bases left between them. The germline gives CDR1 MNHEY, CDR2 SMNVEV (reference sequence). The CDR3 coding sequence is TGTGCCAGCAGTCCCCTGGGCACTAGCAATCAGCCCCAGCATTTT. Its translation is CASSPLGTSNQPQHF.

The rearrangement uses TRBV19 and TRBJ1-2, with 12 nucleotides matching TRBD1. Germline loops: CDR1 LNHDA, CDR2 SQIVND (reference sequence). The CDR3 extends over 16 amino acids. V shed 5 bases and J 5 bases; nucleotides not matched to a gene: 9. For the CDR3, the DNA is TGTGCCAGTAGTCCTCGGGACAGGGGGCGAGAGTATGGCTACACCTTC. This encodes CASSPRDRGREYGYTF.

The chain combines TRBV4-2 with TRBJ2-7; 7 bases fit TRBD1. CDR1 and CDR2 (germline): LGHNA, YNFKEQ. The V gene end was trimmed by 5 bases and the J gene end by 6 bases; junction bases not matched to a gene: 10. The CDR3 runs to 14 residues. The CDR3, as DNA: TGTGCCAGCAGCTTCAACAGGGGCGGGTCCGAGCAGTACTTC. This codes for CASSFNRGGSEQYF.

This clone was detected only a few times. The chain has TRBV5-1 and TRBJ2-7; D ambiguous. The V gene's germline CDR1 is SGHRS and CDR2 YFSETQ. V lost 3 bases and J 5 bases, leaving 24 bases between the germline ends. The CDR3 contains 17 residues. The CDR3 coding sequence is TGCGCCAGCAGCTCCCGATATCCCACCCCCAGTGTCAACGAGCAGTACTTC. This codes for CASSSRYPTPSVNEQYF.

In its sample, this clone was seen a few times. V usage is TRBV9 and J usage is TRBJ1-2, with TRBD1 identical over 7 bases. The CDR3 spans 13 residues. Germline CDR1 is SGDLS and CDR2 is YYNGEE. The ends lost 4 bases at V and 4 bases at J; junction bases unmatched: 4. This CDR3 reads CASSSRTGYGYTF. CDR3 in DNA: TGTGCCAGCAGCTCCAGGACAGGCTATGGCTACACCTTC.

V usage is TRBV18 and J usage is TRBJ2-7, with 9 nucleotides matching TRBD2. The CDR3 runs 14 residues. Trimming at V came to 5 bases and at J to 3 bases, leaving 5 bases not matched to a gene. The germline CDR1 and CDR2 sequences are KGHSH and LQKENI. CDR3 DNA sequence: TGTGCCAGCTCAGATAGCGGGGGAGGCTACGAGCAGTACTTC. As protein: CASSDSGGGYEQYF.

The gene calls are TRBV15 and TRBJ2-7; TRBD2 matches at 8 bases. J was trimmed by 4 bases and V by 2 bases; bases with no gene match: 4. Germline assignment: CDR1 LNHNV and CDR2 YYDKDF (reference sequence). The CDR3 spans 14 residues. CDR3 sequence (DNA): TGTGCCACCAGCAGAAAGACGGGGGGGTACGAGCAGTACTTC. This encodes CATSRKTGGYEQYF.

The chain has TRBV11-2 and TRBJ1-1; D possibly corresponds to TRBD1 (6 bases). CDR3 length equals 12 residues. Per germline, CDR1 SGHAT and CDR2 FQNNGV. The V gene lost 6 bases and the J gene lost 8 bases, with 13 bases spanning the gap. The chain's CDR3 is CASRFIGTEAFF. In DNA, the CDR3 is TGTGCCAGCAGGTTCATTGGGACAGAAGCTTTCTTT.